Presented here are 29 T cell receptor beta chains from one specimen sequenced in a study of CD8 T cells in ankylosing spondylitis. TCRdb fed the 5' RACE reads into MiXCR, producing one record per CDR3 protein. Here the sample spans some 95,000 distinct CDR3 sequences, about 9% being singletons. The sample was blood, either unsorted or a sorted T cell fraction (not recorded which). These receptors came from a male donor with ankylosing spondylitis or in good health (not recorded which).

Many counts were recorded for this clonotype. CDR3 bases: TGTGCCAGCAGCGAAGACTACAAAGAGACCCAGTACTTC. Protein sequence: CASSEDYKETQYF. The chain carries TRBV7-9 and TRBJ2-5; TRBD2 is a possible D gene (5 bases). Germline loops: CDR1 SEHNR, CDR2 FQNEAQ (reference sequence). This CDR3 has 13 amino acids. Between the trimmed V and J ends, which lost 5 bases and 3 bases, there was a span of 10 bases.

This chain joins TRBV7-9 and TRBJ2-7; TRBD2 matches at 9 bases. The junction had 1 base not matched to a gene; V was cut back by 4 bases and J by 3 bases. CDR1 SEHNR and CDR2 FQNEAQ come from the germline V gene (reference sequence). The CDR3 contains 13 residues. CDR3 residues: CASSSSGDYEQYF. The CDR3 DNA follows: TGTGCCAGCAGCTCTAGCGGGGACTACGAGCAGTACTTC.

This clonotype was seen many times. The chain uses TRBV12-3 or TRBV12-4 and TRBJ1-2; 8 positions match TRBD1. The junction had 10 bases not matched to a gene; V was cut back by 0 bases and J by 4 bases. The CDR3 loop spans 17 amino acids. CDR3 in DNA: TGTGCCAGCAGTTTAGCGGGGGGACAGGCTGTTACCTATGGCTACACCTTC. Encoded protein: CASSLAGGQAVTYGYTF.

CDR3 protein: CASSSDRRRVMLTQYF. CDR3 DNA sequence: TGTGCCAGCAGCTCGGACAGAAGACGGGTTATGTTGACCCAGTACTTC. The V and J genes are TRBV7-9 and TRBJ2-5; possible D gene TRBD1, 6 bases. The germline V gene encodes CDR1 SEHNR and CDR2 FQNEAQ (reference sequence). Trimming removed 4 bases from V and 7 bases from J, with 22 bases in between. The length of the CDR3 is 16 residues. Combining the CDR3 with reference TRBV7-9 and TRBJ2-5 gives the whole variable domain DTGVSQNPRHKITKRGQNVTFRCDPISEHNRLYWYRQTLGQGPEFLTYFQNEAQLEKSRLLSDRFSAERPKGSFSTLEIQRTEQGDSAMYLCASSSDRRRVMLTQYFGPGTRLLVL.

This clonotype occurred many times. The genes are TRBV29-1 and TRBJ2-7; D could derive from TRBD1 or TRBD2 (5 bases each). V was pared by 0 bases and J by 2 bases, with 5 bases between. There are 12 residues in the CDR3. The germline gives CDR1 SQVTM, CDR2 ANQGSEA. Written as DNA, the CDR3 is TGCAGCGTTGAAGAGGGGGCCTACGAGCAGTACTTC. It yields the protein CSVEEGAYEQYF.

This clonotype was observed a handful of times. The chain combines TRBV2 with TRBJ2-4; maybe TRBD1 (6 bases). V shed 1 base and J shed 7 bases, with 20 bases lying between them. The CDR3 spans 17 residues. CDR1 is SNHLY, CDR2 FYNNEI, per germline. The CDR3 here is CASSEEGEDRSRNIQYF. CDR3 in DNA: TGTGCCAGCAGTGAAGAAGGAGAAGACAGGAGTAGGAACATTCAGTACTTC. Full variable domain (outside the CDR3, taken from reference TRBV2 and TRBJ2-4): EPEVTQTPSHQVTQMGQEVILRCVPISNHLYFYWYRQILGQKVEFLVSFYNNEISEKSEIFDDQFSVERPDGSNFTLKIRSTKLEDSAMYFCASSEEGEDRSRNIQYFGAGTRLSVL.

This chain links TRBV7-2 with TRBJ2-5; the D call may be TRBD1 or TRBD2 (5 bases each). Trimming left V 3 bases short and J 3 bases short, with 8 bases between. Germline V gives CDR1 SGHTA, CDR2 FQGNSA. This CDR3 has 13 amino acids. The CDR3 protein is CASSLRGEETQYF. The CDR3 bases are TGTGCCAGCAGCTTGAGGGGTGAAGAGACCCAGTACTTC.

On this clonotype itself: This may stem from a read error, because a much larger clone lies one nucleotide away. The final CDR3 position lacks the conserved phenylalanine or tryptophan, pointing to a likely read error. The chain recombines TRBV7-3 with TRBJ1-2; a possible D gene is TRBD1 (6 bases). V lost 5 bases and J 1 base, leaving 14 bases between the germline ends. Per germline, CDR1 SGHTA and CDR2 FQGTGA. This CDR3 has 15 amino acids. CDR3 in amino acids: CASSPLGGGNYGYTI. The CDR3 coding sequence is TGTGCCAGCAGCCCCCTGGGGGGCGGTAACTATGGCTACACCATC.

This clonotype came up a few times. The gene calls are TRBV7-9 and TRBJ2-7; 9 nucleotides match TRBD1. Losses at the gene ends were 5 bases for V and 0 bases for J; bases not matched to a gene: 11. Germline CDR1 and CDR2: SEHNR and FQNEAQ (reference sequence). The CDR3 loop spans 17 amino acids. DNA of the CDR3: TGTGCCAGCAGCAATAGTAACAGGGGGCCGATCTCCTACGAGCAGTACTTC. Protein product: CASSNSNRGPISYEQYF. Full variable domain (missing parts from reference TRBV7-9 and TRBJ2-7): DTGVSQNPRHKITKRGQNVTFRCDPISEHNRLYWYRQTLGQGPEFLTYFQNEAQLEKSRLLSDRFSAERPKGSFSTLEIQRTEQGDSAMYLCASSNSNRGPISYEQYFGPGTRLTVT.

The chain has TRBV7-8 and TRBJ2-3, with D possibly matching TRBD2 (6 bases). V lost 7 bases and J lost 5, with 19 bases in between. CDR3 size: 15 residues. CDR1 is SGHVS and CDR2 is FQNEAQ in the germline V gene. The DNA of the CDR3 is TGTGCCAGCATCCTTGGGCCGGGAGACGAAGATACGCAGTATTTT. It is translated as CASILGPGDEDTQYF.

This clonotype has only a few counts. V and J are TRBV7-2 and TRBJ2-5; TRBD2 aligns across 10 bases. This CDR3 contains 15 residues. CDR1 SGHTA and CDR2 FQGNSA come from the germline V gene. The ends lost 6 bases at V and 5 bases at J; junction bases unmatched: 9. The CDR3 DNA follows: TGTGCCAGCAGTCCACTAGCGGGGATTCGGGAGACCCAGTACTTC. Translated, it gives CASSPLAGIRETQYF.

This clonotype was counted only a few times. The chain combines TRBV7-6 with TRBJ2-2, with D maybe TRBD1 (6 bases). In germline, CDR1 is SGHVS, CDR2 FNYEAQ. Between the trimmed V and J ends, which lost 1 base and 6 bases, there was a span of 12 bases. This CDR3 has 15 amino acids. The CDR3 reads CASSLEAQGSGELFF. CDR3 nucleotides: TGTGCCAGCAGCTTAGAGGCACAGGGTTCCGGGGAGCTGTTTTTT. Using reference TRBV7-6 and TRBJ2-2 for the parts outside the CDR3, the full variable domain is GAGVSQSPRYKVTKRGQDVALRCDPISGHVSLYWYRQALGQGPEFLTYFNYEAQQDKSGLPNDRFSAERPEGSISTLTIQRTEQRDSAMYRCASSLEAQGSGELFFGEGSRLTVL.

This clonotype was detected many times. A junction end diverges from the germline sequence, so it may reflect a read error. The DNA of the CDR3 is TGCGCCAGCCGCTTCACCGGGGAGCTGTTTTTT. Protein: CASRFTGELFF. The chain employs TRBV5-1 and TRBJ2-2; D is unclear. CDR1 is SGHRS and CDR2 is YFSETQ in the germline V gene. The CDR3 is 11 residues long. Full variable domain (rest looked up from reference TRBV5-1 and TRBJ2-2): KAGVTQTPRYLIKTRGQQVTLSCSPISGHRSVSWYQQTPGQGLQFLFEYFSETQRNKGNFPGRFSGRQFSNSRSEMNVSTLELGDSALYLCASRFTGELFFGEGSRLTVL.

This clonotype was recorded at least ten times. The rearrangement uses TRBV3-1 and TRBJ1-1, with 8 bases fitting TRBD1. The CDR3 runs 14 residues. CDR1 and CDR2 (germline): LGHDT, YNNKEL (reference sequence). Germline trimming cut 1 base from V and 4 bases from J; bases unmatched to any gene: 2. The CDR3: CASSQGTGGTEAFF. The CDR3 DNA reads as TGTGCCAGCAGCCAAGGAACAGGGGGCACTGAAGCTTTCTTT.

This clonotype showed up many times. The genes are TRBV20-1 and TRBJ2-3, with 12 bases aligning to TRBD2. The germline V gene has CDR1 DFQATT and CDR2 SNEGSKA (reference sequence). Trimming removed 5 bases from V and 4 bases from J; junction bases left unmatched: 10. The CDR3 loop spans 16 amino acids. The CDR3 bases are TGCAGTGCTGGGGCTCCGGGACTAGCGGGCGCAGATACGCAGTATTTT. Protein product: CSAGAPGLAGADTQYF.

This clonotype was seen at least ten times. CDR3 sequence (DNA): TGTGCCAGCAGTTCCTCCGGGACAGAAATGACCTACGAGCAGTACTTC. This encodes CASSSSGTEMTYEQYF. V is TRBV27 and J is TRBJ2-7, with TRBD1 matching 7 bases. From germline, CDR1 is MNHEY and CDR2 SMNVEV (reference sequence). V was clipped by 4 bases and J by 2 bases; unmatched bases: 11. CDR3 size: 16 residues.

This clonotype has ten or more counts. The chain carries TRBV29-1 and TRBJ1-2; D might be TRBD1 (5 bases). Trimming left V 4 bases short and J 6 bases short, with 12 bases between. Germline values: CDR1 SQVTM, CDR2 ANQGSEA. The CDR3 contains 12 residues. Written as DNA, the CDR3 is TGCAGCGTTGTTGTGTCGGGACATGGCTACACCTTC. Encoded protein: CSVVVSGHGYTF.

This clonotype was detected ten times or more. The chain's CDR3 is CSARHPLTGFSSADTQYF. DNA for the CDR3: TGCAGTGCCCGCCACCCCTTGACAGGTTTCAGCTCCGCAGATACGCAGTATTTT. V gene TRBV20-1 combines with J gene TRBJ2-3; perhaps TRBD1 as D (6 bases). Trimming stripped 6 bases from V and 4 bases from J, with 29 bases between. Germline CDR1 reads DFQATT; CDR2 reads SNEGSKA (reference sequence). The CDR3 is made up of 18 amino acids.

This clonotype was counted ten times or more. The chain uses TRBV6-5 and TRBJ2-3, with TRBD2 matching over 8 bases. There are 18 residues in the CDR3. J was trimmed by 1 base and V by 2 bases; bases with no gene match: 11. From germline, CDR1 is MNHEY and CDR2 SVGAGI. For the CDR3, the DNA is TGTGCCAGCAGTTACGGGGCGGGGGGACCCCTCGGCACAGATACGCAGTATTTT. Encoded protein: CASSYGAGGPLGTDTQYF.

This clonotype came up many times. J is TRBJ2-7 and V is TRBV29-1, with 8 positions matching TRBD2. CDR3 length: 13 residues. The V and J ends lost 3 bases and 6 bases, in that order; junction bases with no gene match: 7. In germline, CDR1 is SQVTM, CDR2 ANQGSEA. CDR3: CSVDPGLAGEQYF. CDR3 DNA: TGCAGCGTTGATCCCGGACTAGCTGGCGAGCAGTACTTC.

This chain uses TRBV12-3 or TRBV12-4 with TRBJ2-3; D may be TRBD1 or TRBD2 (6 bases each). The CDR3 is 20 residues long. V gave up 4 bases and J gave up 4 bases, with 30 bases separating them. CDR3 bases: TGTGCCAGCAGTTCTGGGGTCGGGTGGGGGGCATCTTTTGCACCAGATACGCAGTATTTT. This codes for CASSSGVGWGASFAPDTQYF.

As for this clonotype: One junction end disagrees with the germline gene, perhaps due to a read error. V and J are TRBV7-3 and TRBJ2-1, with D tentatively TRBD2 (5 bases). Germline values: CDR1 SGHTA, CDR2 FQGTGA. The CDR3 is made up of 15 amino acids. The CDR3 sequence: CVSSFGLAKYNEQFF. The CDR3, as DNA: TGTGTCAGCAGCTTTGGGCTAGCCAAGTACAATGAGCAGTTCTTC.

This clonotype was counted many times. This chain links TRBV5-1 with TRBJ2-3, with D perhaps assigned TRBD1 or TRBD2 (6 bases each). The V end lost 4 bases, the J end lost 0 bases, and 12 bases lay between the germline ends. This CDR3 comprises 15 residues. Germline lookup yields CDR1 SGHRS and CDR2 YFSETQ. Here the CDR3 reads CASSPGASSTDTQYF. Written as DNA, the CDR3 is TGCGCCAGCAGCCCGGGGGCCAGTAGCACAGATACGCAGTATTTT.

The table lists this clonotype with many counts. CDR3 bases: TGCAGTGCTAGTGCTGGAACAGGGGCTTCCCAAGAGACCCAGTACTTC. This codes for CSASAGTGASQETQYF. The V gene is TRBV20-1, the J gene TRBJ2-5, with 7 nucleotides matching TRBD1. This CDR3 comprises 16 residues. Trimming at V came to 3 bases and at J to 1 base, leaving 11 bases not matched to a gene. The germline V gene has CDR1 DFQATT and CDR2 SNEGSKA (reference sequence).

This clonotype appeared many times. This chain joins TRBV6-6 and TRBJ2-7; TRBD2 might be the D (6 bases). The ends were cut back, 7 bases at V and 4 bases at J, with 11 bases in the middle. Germline assignment: CDR1 MNHNY and CDR2 SVGAGI (reference sequence). The CDR3 sequence is 12 residues long. The CDR3 nucleotides are TGTGCCAGCAAGGCGGCGGGGTACGAGCAGTACTTC. The encoded protein is CASKAAGYEQYF.

This clonotype appeared many times. The rearrangement joins TRBV27 to TRBJ1-1, with TRBD1 as a possible D gene (5 bases). V was cut by 2 bases and J by 1 base, with 8 bases left in between. This CDR3 is built from 14 residues. Germline assignment: CDR1 MNHEY and CDR2 SMNVEV (reference sequence). CDR3 sequence: CASSLGGTNTEAFF. CDR3 nucleotide sequence: TGTGCCAGCAGTTTAGGGGGAACGAACACTGAAGCTTTCTTT.

This clonotype was counted many times. The V call is TRBV20-1, the J call TRBJ1-1; D is ambiguous. CDR3 length equals 15 residues. V was clipped by 2 bases and J by 1 base, with 14 bases between them. CDR1 and CDR2 (germline): DFQATT, SNEGSKA (reference sequence). The CDR3 DNA sequence: TGCAGTGCTAGACACCCGGCGGACGGGAACACTGAAGCTTTCTTT. Translated, it gives CSARHPADGNTEAFF.

This clonotype has a count of ten or more. The chain employs TRBV12-3 or TRBV12-4 and TRBJ2-1, with no clear D. The length of the CDR3 is 12 residues. With 5 bases removed from V and 10 bases from J, the gap between germline ends came to 12 bases. CDR3 residues: CASSNIAGEQFF. The DNA of the CDR3 is TGTGCCAGCAGTAACATAGCTGGGGAGCAGTTCTTC.

Ten or more counts support this clonotype. V and J are TRBV20-1 and TRBJ2-3; D is perhaps TRBD2 (5 bases). Germline V gene sequence: CDR1 DFQATT, CDR2 SNEGSKA (reference sequence). The CDR3 length is 12 residues. Trimming left V 6 bases short and J 5 bases short, with 12 bases between. The CDR3 is CSAQRRKDTQYF. DNA of the CDR3: TGCAGTGCCCAGCGGCGGAAAGATACGCAGTATTTT.